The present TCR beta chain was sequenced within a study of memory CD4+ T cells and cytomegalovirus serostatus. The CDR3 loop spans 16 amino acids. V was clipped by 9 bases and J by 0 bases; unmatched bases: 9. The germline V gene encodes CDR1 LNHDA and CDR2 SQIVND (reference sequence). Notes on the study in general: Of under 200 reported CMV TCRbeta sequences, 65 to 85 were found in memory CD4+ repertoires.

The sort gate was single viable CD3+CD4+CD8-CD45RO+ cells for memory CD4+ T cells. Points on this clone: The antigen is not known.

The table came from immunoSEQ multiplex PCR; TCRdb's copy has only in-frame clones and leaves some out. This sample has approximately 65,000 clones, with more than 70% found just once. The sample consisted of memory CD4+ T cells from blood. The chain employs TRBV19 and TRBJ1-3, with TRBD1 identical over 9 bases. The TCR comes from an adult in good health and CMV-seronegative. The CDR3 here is CASHHRGQTSGNTIYF. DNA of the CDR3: TGTGCCAGCCACCACAGGGGGCAAACCTCTGGAAACACCATATATTTT.